Below are 5 T cell receptor beta chains sequenced from a single sample in a study of patients and donors after allogeneic stem cell transplantation. One entry per CDR3 protein results from TCRdb running MiXCR on the RT-PCR reads. The sample has about 960,000 distinct CDR3 sequences, more than 15% seen once. The source material was blood, either unsorted or a sorted T cell fraction (not recorded which). The receptors derive from a human donor who was either an allogeneic HSCT recipient or a stem cell or donor lymphocyte infusion donor (not recorded which). It is not recorded whose cells these are; they may come from a transplant donor.

This clonotype was observed a handful of times. This rearrangement joins TRBV3-1 to TRBJ2-4, with 7 bases identical to TRBD2. The CDR3 has 15 residues. V gave up 0 bases and J gave up 6 bases; unmatched junction bases: 5. Germline V gene sequence: CDR1 LGHDT, CDR2 YNNKEL (reference sequence). For the CDR3, the DNA is TGTGCCAGCAGCCAAGAGAAGGCTAGCGGAAACATTCAGTACTTC. It is translated as CASSQEKASGNIQYF.

This clonotype was counted a few times. This rearrangement joins TRBV20-1 to TRBJ2-2, with D perhaps TRBD1 or TRBD2 (5 bases each). With 5 bases removed from V and 5 bases from J, the gap between germline ends came to 21 bases. This CDR3 spans 16 amino acids. From germline, CDR1 is DFQATT and CDR2 SNEGSKA (reference sequence). The CDR3 loop is CSAGARGARLTGELFF. In nucleotides, the CDR3 is TGCAGTGCTGGGGCGAGGGGAGCGCGTTTAACCGGGGAGCTGTTTTTT.

This clonotype was found a few times. The chain is built from TRBV6-1 and TRBJ1-4; D perhaps matches TRBD1 (5 bases). Trimming removed 6 bases at V and 8 bases at J, with 16 bases between. The CDR3 consists of 14 residues. Germline loops: CDR1 MNHNS, CDR2 SASEGT. The CDR3 coding sequence is TGTGCCAGCAGATTGGGGGGGAGGTCCGAAAAACTGTTTTTT. Translating it yields CASRLGGRSEKLFF.

This clonotype was detected a few times. This chain joins TRBV5-6 and TRBJ1-1, with TRBD1 identical over 9 bases. V lost 4 bases to trimming and J lost 11 bases; unmatched junction nucleotides: 12. The CDR3 covers 14 residues. CDR1 and CDR2 from the germline V gene are SGHDT and YYEEEE. This CDR3 is CASSPDRQGGRAFF. In DNA form, the CDR3 reads TGTGCCAGCAGCCCGGATAGACAGGGGGGTCGGGCTTTCTTT.

This sequence joins TRBV20-1 and TRBJ2-1; D possibly corresponds to TRBD1 (5 bases). Germline values: CDR1 DFQATT, CDR2 SNEGSKA (reference sequence). This CDR3 is built from 11 residues. The ends were cut back, 4 bases at V and 8 bases at J, with 9 bases in the middle. The CDR3 here is CSATRGHEQFF. In DNA, the CDR3 is TGCAGTGCTACAAGGGGCCATGAGCAGTTCTTC.